Listed below are T cell receptor beta chains from one sample, sequenced in a study of T cell responses to AZD1222 COVID-19 vaccine. Repertoires were generated with immunoSEQ multiplex PCR, while TCRdb's copy carries only in-frame clones and drops some. This sample carries 100,000 or so clones, about 88% of them seen once, and the ten largest clones take about 1.8%. The sequenced sample was peripheral blood, obtained on day 0 of AZD1222 vaccination. The receptors were gathered from an adult in good health. CDR3s include the opening cysteine and the closing phenylalanine or tryptophan. D genes are given only for firm matches. Clone size is shown for a subset of rows, as once, few, many or a class of expanded clone.

d_gene	abundance	v_gene	j_gene	CDR3nt	CDR3aa
-	-	TRBV15	TRBJ2-2	TGTGCCACCAGCGGTGGCCCCAACACCGGGGAGCTGTTTTTT	CATSGGPNTGELFF
TRBD2	-	TRBV4-3	TRBJ2-3	TGCGCCAGCAGCCAAGTGCCGGGACTAGCGGGAGATACGCAGTATTTT	CASSQVPGLAGDTQYF
-	once	TRBV19	TRBJ2-3	TGTGCCAGTAGTGGGGGGTTAGATACGCAGTATTTT	CASSGGLDTQYF
TRBD2	-	TRBV27	TRBJ2-1	TGTGCCAGCAGCCCTAGGGCGGGAGGGCCGGGAAATGAGCAGTTCTTC	CASSPRAGGPGNEQFF
-	-	TRBV28	TRBJ1-2	TGTGCCAGCAGTTTAGGGGCTTACTATGGCTACACCTTC	CASSLGAYYGYTF
TRBD1	once	TRBV6-2/TRBV6-3	TRBJ2-7	TGTGCCAGCAGCCGGACAGGGAGAGGCTACGAGCAGTACTTC	CASSRTGRGYEQYF
TRBD1	-	TRBV27	TRBJ1-2	TGTGCCAGCAGTTTTATGACAGGGGGCGTCTCCGGTGGCTACACCTTC	CASSFMTGGVSGGYTF
-	-	TRBV3-1/TRBV3-2	TRBJ2-7	TGTGCCAGCAGCCAAGGCAGGGCCACCTACGAGCAGTACTTC	CASSQGRATYEQYF
-	once	TRBV6-2/TRBV6-3	TRBJ1-5	TGTGCCAGCAGTTACTCATCGGGGGATCAGCCCCAGCATTTT	CASSYSSGDQPQHF
-	-	TRBV7-8	TRBJ1-5	TGTGCCAGCAGCATGCAGGGAAATCAGCCCCAGCATTTT	CASSMQGNQPQHF
-	once	TRBV7-9	TRBJ1-1	TGTGCCAGCAGCTTAGTCGACCTACAGGATAACACTGAAGCTTTCTTT	CASSLVDLQDNTEAFF
-	-	TRBV30	TRBJ2-7	TGTGCCTGGGGCGAGGCTTCCTACGAGCAGTACTTC	CAWGEASYEQYF
TRBD2	-	TRBV25-1	TRBJ2-5	TGTGCCAGCAGTGAAATCTTAGCGGGAGGGTACCAAGAGACCCAGTACTTC	CASSEILAGGYQETQYF
TRBD1	-	TRBV7-2	TRBJ2-2	TGTGCCAGCACCGAACCGGGACAGGGGTACACCGGGGAGCTGTTTTTT	CASTEPGQGYTGELFF
TRBD1	-	TRBV4-2	TRBJ1-1	TGTGCCAGCAGCCAAGTCAGGGGGCAGGGAGGAACTGAAGCTTTCTTT	CASSQVRGQGGTEAFF